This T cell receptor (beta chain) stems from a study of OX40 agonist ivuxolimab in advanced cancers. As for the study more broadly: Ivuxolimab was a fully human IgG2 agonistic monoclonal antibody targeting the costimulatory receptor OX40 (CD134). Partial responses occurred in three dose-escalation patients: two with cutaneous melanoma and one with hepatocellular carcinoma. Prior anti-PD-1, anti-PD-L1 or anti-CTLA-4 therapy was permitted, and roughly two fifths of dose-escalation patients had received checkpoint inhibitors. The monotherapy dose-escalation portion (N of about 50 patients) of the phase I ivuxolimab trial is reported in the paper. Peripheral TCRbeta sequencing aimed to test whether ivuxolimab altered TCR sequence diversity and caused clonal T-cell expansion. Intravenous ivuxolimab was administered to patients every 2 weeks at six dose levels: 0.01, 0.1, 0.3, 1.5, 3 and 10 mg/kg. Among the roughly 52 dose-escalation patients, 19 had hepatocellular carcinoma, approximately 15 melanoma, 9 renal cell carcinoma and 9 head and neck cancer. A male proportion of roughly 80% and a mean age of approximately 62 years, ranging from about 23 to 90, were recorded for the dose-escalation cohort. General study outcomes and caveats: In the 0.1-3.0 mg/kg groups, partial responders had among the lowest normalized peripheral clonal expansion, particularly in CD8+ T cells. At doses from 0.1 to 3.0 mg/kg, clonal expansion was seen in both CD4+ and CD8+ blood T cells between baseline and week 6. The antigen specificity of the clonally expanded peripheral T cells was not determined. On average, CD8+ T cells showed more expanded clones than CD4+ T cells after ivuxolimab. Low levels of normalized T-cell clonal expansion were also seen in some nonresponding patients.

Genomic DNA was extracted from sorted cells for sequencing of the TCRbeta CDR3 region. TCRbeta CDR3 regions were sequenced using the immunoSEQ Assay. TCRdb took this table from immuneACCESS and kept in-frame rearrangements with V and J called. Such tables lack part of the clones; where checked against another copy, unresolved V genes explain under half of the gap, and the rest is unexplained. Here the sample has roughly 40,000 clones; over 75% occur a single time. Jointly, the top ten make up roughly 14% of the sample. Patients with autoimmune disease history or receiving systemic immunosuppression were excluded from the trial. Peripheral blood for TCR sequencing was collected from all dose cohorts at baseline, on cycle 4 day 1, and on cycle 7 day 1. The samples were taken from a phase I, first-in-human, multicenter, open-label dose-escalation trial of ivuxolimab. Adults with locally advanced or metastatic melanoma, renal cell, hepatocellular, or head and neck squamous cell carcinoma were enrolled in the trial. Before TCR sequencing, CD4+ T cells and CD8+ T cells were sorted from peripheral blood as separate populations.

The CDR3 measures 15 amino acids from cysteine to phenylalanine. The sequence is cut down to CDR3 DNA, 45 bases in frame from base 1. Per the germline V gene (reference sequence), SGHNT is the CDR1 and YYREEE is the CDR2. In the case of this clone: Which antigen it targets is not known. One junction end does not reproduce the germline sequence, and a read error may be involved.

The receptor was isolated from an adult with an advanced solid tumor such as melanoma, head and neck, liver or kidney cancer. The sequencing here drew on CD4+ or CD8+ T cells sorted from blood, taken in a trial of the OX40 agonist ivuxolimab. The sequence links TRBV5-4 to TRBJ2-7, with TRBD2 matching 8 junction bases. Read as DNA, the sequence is TGTGCCAACAGCGCGTCCGGGACTAGTGGCTACGAGCAGTACTTC. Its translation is CANSASGTSGYEQYF.